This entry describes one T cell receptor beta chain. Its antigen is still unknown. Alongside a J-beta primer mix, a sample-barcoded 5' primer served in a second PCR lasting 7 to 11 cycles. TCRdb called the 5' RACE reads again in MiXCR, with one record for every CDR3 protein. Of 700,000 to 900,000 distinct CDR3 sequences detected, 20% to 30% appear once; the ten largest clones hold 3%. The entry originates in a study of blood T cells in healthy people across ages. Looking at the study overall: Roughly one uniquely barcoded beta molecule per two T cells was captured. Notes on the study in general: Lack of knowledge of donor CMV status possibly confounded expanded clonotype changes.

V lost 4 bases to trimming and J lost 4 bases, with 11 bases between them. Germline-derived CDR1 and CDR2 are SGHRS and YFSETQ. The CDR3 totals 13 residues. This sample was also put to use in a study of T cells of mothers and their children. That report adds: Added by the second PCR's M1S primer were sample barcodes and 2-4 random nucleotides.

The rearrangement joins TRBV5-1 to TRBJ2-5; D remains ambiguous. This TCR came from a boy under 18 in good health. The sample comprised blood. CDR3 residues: CASSNLGSETQYF. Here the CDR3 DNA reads TGCGCCAGCAGCAATCTGGGTTCAGAGACCCAGTACTTC.